This TCR beta chain was profiled in a study of CD8 T cells in Susac syndrome. General study points: It was acknowledged by the study that relatively few individuals were included in its TCR sequencing and HLA analysis.

A remark on this clonotype: Its matching antigen is unknown.

TEMRA cells underwent FACS enrichment and CD8+ and CD4+ T cells underwent negative isolation. When the RNA was reverse transcribed, random hexamers were used with an input of roughly 0.45 to 1 ug. Amplification of TCR beta CDR3 was carried out by immunoSEQ multiplex PCR, which covered 54 Vbeta and 13 Jbeta segments. TCRdb re-derived calls from the immunoSEQ multiplex PCR reads in MiXCR, one entry per CDR3 protein. This table has 150,000 or so distinct CDR3 sequences, around 94% appearing once. This CDR3 contains 12 residues. Trimming took off 5 bases at V and 8 bases at J, with 15 bases between the two ends. The germline gives CDR1 SQVTM, CDR2 ANQGSEA.

The source material was CD4+ T cells from PBMCs. The receptor was derived from a human donor in good health. The V and J genes are TRBV29-1 and TRBJ1-1; D not resolved. CDR3 DNA sequence: TGCAGCGTTAGAGTCGAGCAACGGGAAGCTTTCTTT. It specifies CSVRVEQREAFF.